This entry concerns a single T cell receptor (beta chain). Its antigen remains unidentified. The libraries were made with immunoSEQ v3. Each library reached some 2 million read pairs, or about 5-6.5 million at deep level. The table came from immunoSEQ multiplex PCR; TCRdb's copy has only in-frame clones and leaves some out. The table lists around 19,000 clones, 80% to 90% of them singletons. This sample stems from a study of TIL therapy for anti-PD-1-resistant metastatic lung cancer. Background on the study: Tumors were harvested before any PD-1/PD-L1 blockade. Median tumor PD-L1 proportion score was approximately 6.3%. Study-wide results and caveats: After infusion, TIL clonotypes partly replaced peripheral T cells and declined over months.

V lost 5 bases to trimming and J lost 0 bases, with 20 bases between them. Germline loops: CDR1 KGHSH, CDR2 LQKENI. CDR3 length: 18 amino acids. Described time point: pre-treatment sample, taken before nivolumab and TIL therapy. The sample consisted of blood, taken at baseline. The sequence came from a person between 25 and 79 years old with non-small cell lung cancer. This chain joins TRBV18 and TRBJ1-5; possible D gene TRBD1, 6 bases. This CDR3 is CASSSRRGGGNSNQPQHF. CDR3 nucleotide sequence: TGTGCCAGCTCATCGCGCCGAGGGGGAGGCAATAGCAATCAGCCCCAGCATTTT. The variable domain in full, completed from reference TRBV18 and TRBJ1-5, reads NAGVMQNPRHLVRRRGQEARLRCSPMKGHSHVYWYRQLPEEGLKFMVYLQKENIIDESGMPKERFSAEFPKEGPSILRIQQVVRGDSAAYFCASSSRRGGGNSNQPQHFGDGTRLSIL.